Presented here are 21 T cell receptor beta chains from one specimen sequenced in a study of blood T cell repertoires in COVID-19. Some clones are missing from TCRdb's copy, which holds only in-frame ones; the method was immunoSEQ multiplex PCR. The sample records more than 80,000 clones, around 86% being singletons. Sequencing was carried out using peripheral blood. The receptor set was obtained from a man aged 50 or older with active COVID-19.

The chain uses TRBV28 and TRBJ1-1, with D uncertain. The CDR3 runs 13 residues. CDR1 and CDR2 from the germline V gene are MDHEN and SYDVKM. With 2 bases removed from V and 3 bases from J, the gap between germline ends came to 7 bases. CDR3 in amino acids: CASSLAGHTEAFF. The CDR3 coding sequence is TGTGCCAGCAGTTTAGCAGGCCACACTGAAGCTTTCTTT.

The chain joins TRBV19 to TRBJ2-7; a weak D match, TRBD2 (5 bases). In germline, CDR1 is LNHDA, CDR2 SQIVND (reference sequence). Trimming left V 7 bases short and J 3 bases short, with 16 bases between. The CDR3 is made up of 14 amino acids. The DNA for the CDR3 is TGTGCCAGTACAATAAGAGGAGGACGCTACGAGCAGTACTTC. Translation: CASTIRGGRYEQYF.

The rearrangement uses TRBV4-2 and TRBJ1-2, with 8 bases lining up with TRBD1. The CDR3 has 15 amino acids. The germline gives CDR1 LGHNA, CDR2 YNFKEQ. V was pared by 0 bases and J by 4 bases, with 4 bases of the junction left unmatched. The CDR3 sequence: CASSQDGTGVYGYTF. In nucleotides, the CDR3 is TGTGCCAGCAGCCAAGACGGGACAGGAGTCTATGGCTACACCTTC.

V gene TRBV11-2 combines with J gene TRBJ2-2; 10 bases match TRBD2. V was pared by 5 bases and J by 0 bases, with 9 bases of the junction left unmatched. Germline V gene lookup returns CDR1 SGHAT and CDR2 FQNNGV. The CDR3 covers 18 residues. CDR3: CASSQPGLATTNTGELFF. DNA for the CDR3: TGTGCCAGCAGCCAACCGGGACTAGCGACTACGAACACCGGGGAGCTGTTTTTT. Complete variable domain (other parts from reference TRBV11-2 and TRBJ2-2): EAGVAQSPRYKIIEKRQSVAFWCNPISGHATLYWYQQILGQGPKLLIQFQNNGVVDDSQLPKDRFSAERLKGVDSTLKIQPAKLEDSAVYLCASSQPGLATTNTGELFFGEGSRLTVL.

Here the CDR3 reads CASRNGQGGTQPQHF. The CDR3 DNA reads as TGTGCCAGCAGGAACGGACAGGGGGGAACTCAGCCCCAGCATTTT. The chain links TRBV6-5 to TRBJ1-5; 10 bases align to TRBD1. Germline V gene sequence: CDR1 MNHEY, CDR2 SVGAGI. After removal of 6 bases from V and 6 bases from J, the junction contained 8 bases not matched to a gene. The CDR3 spans 15 residues.

The genes are TRBV24-1 and TRBJ2-1; D is perhaps TRBD2 (5 bases). CDR1 and CDR2 (germline): KGHDR, SFDVKD. V lost 1 base, J lost 12 bases, and 15 bases lay in between. The CDR3 runs 14 residues. CDR3 region: CATSDFWVGRGQFF. CDR3 DNA: TGTGCCACCAGTGATTTCTGGGTTGGGAGAGGGCAGTTCTTC.

This clone was counted once. The chain couples TRBV27 to TRBJ1-2; possibly TRBD1 for D (5 bases). The germline CDR1 and CDR2 sequences are MNHEY and SMNVEV (reference sequence). V lost 0 bases, J lost 1 base, and 18 bases lay in between. The CDR3 totals 18 residues. CDR3 sequence: CASSLSGSTAPLNYGYTF. DNA for the CDR3: TGTGCCAGCAGTTTATCGGGGTCGACAGCACCCCTTAACTATGGCTACACCTTC.

The V gene is TRBV5-1, the J gene TRBJ2-1; tentatively, D is TRBD1 (5 bases). Trimming stripped 4 bases from V and 0 bases from J, with 11 bases between. The CDR3 runs 15 residues. Germline-derived CDR1 and CDR2 are SGHRS and YFSETQ. CDR3 loop: CASSAPGSSYNEQFF. In nucleotides, the CDR3 is TGCGCCAGCAGCGCCCCAGGGTCCTCCTACAATGAGCAGTTCTTC.

This chain joins TRBV29-1 and TRBJ2-7; unclear D gene. This CDR3 has 12 amino acids. Germline CDR1 is SQVTM and CDR2 is ANQGSEA. The V and J ends lost 6 bases and 1 base respectively, with 10 bases between them. CDR3 amino acids: CSVSVSSYEQYF. DNA of the CDR3: TGCAGCGTCTCAGTTTCGTCCTACGAGCAGTACTTC.

This clone was seen just once. J is TRBJ1-4 and V is TRBV27, with 8 bases aligning to TRBD1. Unmatched junction bases numbered 3, after V lost 6 bases and J lost 3 bases. CDR1 and CDR2 (germline): MNHEY, SMNVEV (reference sequence). This CDR3 has 14 residues. CDR3 in amino acids: CASSWTGSNEKLFF. The CDR3 DNA reads TGTGCCAGCAGCTGGACAGGGTCTAATGAAAAACTGTTTTTT.

The V call is TRBV27, the J call TRBJ2-2, with TRBD2 matching 9 bases. The germline V gene encodes CDR1 MNHEY and CDR2 SMNVEV (reference sequence). V trimming: 5 bases; J trimming: 1 base; junction bases outside the gene matches: 2. The CDR3 runs to 15 residues. For the CDR3, the DNA is TGTGCCAGCAGTATTAGCGGGAGGAACACCGGGGAGCTGTTTTTT. This sequence encodes CASSISGRNTGELFF.

This chain uses TRBV5-1 with TRBJ2-2, with a possible D match to TRBD2 (6 bases). This CDR3 region has 16 residues. Germline CDR1 reads SGHRS; CDR2 reads YFSETQ. V was cut by 0 bases and J by 2 bases, with 11 bases left in between. CDR3 amino acids: CASSLVGGSNTGELFF. The CDR3 DNA reads TGCGCCAGCAGCTTGGTTGGGGGGTCTAACACCGGGGAGCTGTTTTTT.

The chain is built from TRBV19 and TRBJ2-7, with D possibly being TRBD1 (5 bases). Germline V lookup: CDR1 LNHDA, CDR2 SQIVND (reference sequence). Trimming shortened V by 0 bases and J by 3 bases, and 9 bases separated the two germline ends. The CDR3 is 14 residues long. CDR3 sequence reads: CASSIDPGNYEQYF. The CDR3 region has the DNA TGTGCCAGTAGTATAGATCCAGGGAACTACGAGCAGTACTTC.

V gene TRBV4-3 combines with J gene TRBJ1-1; the match to TRBD1 covers 7 bases. J lost 4 bases, V lost 4 bases, and 21 bases had no gene match. The CDR3 extends over 19 amino acids. Germline V lookup: CDR1 LGHNA, CDR2 YSLEER. The CDR3 loop is CASSRNLQGTFIRGTEAFF. CDR3 nucleotide sequence: TGCGCCAGCAGCCGTAACTTACAGGGGACTTTTATACGGGGCACTGAAGCTTTCTTT.

This rearrangement joins TRBV9 to TRBJ2-7, with 7 bases lining up with TRBD1. The V gene's germline CDR1 is SGDLS and CDR2 YYNGEE. The CDR3 contains 15 residues. With 4 bases clipped from V and 2 bases from J, the junction kept 9 bases outside the gene matches. The CDR3 DNA follows: TGTGCCAGCAGCACTAACCCGGGACAGACCTACGAGCAGTACTTC. Translating it yields CASSTNPGQTYEQYF.

This chain uses TRBV9 with TRBJ2-5, with 12 bases aligning to TRBD2. CDR3 size: 16 residues. V lost 0 bases to trimming and J lost 5 bases; unmatched junction nucleotides: 5. Germline values: CDR1 SGDLS, CDR2 YYNGEE. Here the CDR3 DNA reads TGTGCCAGCAGCGTAGTGTCTAGCGGGGGGGCGGAGACCCAGTACTTC. Translating gives CASSVVSSGGAETQYF. Full variable domain (remainder filled in from reference TRBV9 and TRBJ2-5): DSGVTQTPKHLITATGQRVTLRCSPRSGDLSVYWYQQSLDQGLQFLIQYYNGEERAKGNILERFSAQQFPDLHSELNLSSLELGDSALYFCASSVVSSGGAETQYFGPGTRLLVL.

This clone was counted a few times. This rearrangement joins TRBV9 to TRBJ2-1; no firm D call. The V end lost 0 bases, the J end lost 8 bases, and 12 bases lay between the germline ends. Germline CDR1 reads SGDLS; CDR2 reads YYNGEE. The CDR3 loop spans 14 amino acids. This chain's CDR3 is CASSVDSAHDEQFF. The CDR3 nucleotides are TGTGCCAGCAGCGTAGACTCTGCCCACGATGAGCAGTTCTTC.

The chain is built from TRBV4-3 and TRBJ1-2; 7 positions match TRBD1. This CDR3 comprises 17 residues. J lost 3 bases, V lost 4 bases, and 14 bases had no gene match. CDR1 and CDR2 from the germline V gene are LGHNA and YSLEER. CDR3 nucleotides: TGCGCCAGCAGCCGATCCCTACAGGGGATGTACGACTATGGCTACACCTTC. It specifies CASSRSLQGMYDYGYTF.

The chain combines TRBV18 with TRBJ2-3; 13 nucleotides match TRBD2. The length of the CDR3 is 16 residues. J gave up 6 bases and V 3 bases, and 6 bases lay outside the gene matches. CDR1 KGHSH and CDR2 LQKENI come from the germline V gene. CDR3 DNA: TGTGCCAGCTCACCGCAACTAGCGGGGGGGTCGGATACGCAGTATTTT. Protein: CASSPQLAGGSDTQYF.

The rearrangement joins TRBV4-2 to TRBJ2-2, with D possibly being TRBD1 (6 bases). Trimming cost V 0 bases and J 3 bases, with 11 bases left between them. This CDR3 spans 16 amino acids. Germline loops: CDR1 LGHNA, CDR2 YNFKEQ. CDR3 in amino acids: CASSQDPGQHTGELFF. The CDR3 DNA sequence: TGTGCCAGCAGCCAAGATCCCGGACAGCACACCGGGGAGCTGTTTTTT.

This rearrangement joins TRBV30 to TRBJ2-4; TRBD1 matches 7 bases. Germline V gene lookup returns CDR1 GTSNPN and CDR2 SVGIG (reference sequence). The junction had 6 bases not matched to a gene; V was cut back by 3 bases and J by 7 bases. This CDR3 comprises 13 residues. In DNA form, the CDR3 reads TGTGCCTGGAGGGAAGGGGGCGCGAACATTCAGTACTTC. Amino acids: CAWREGGANIQYF. The entire variable domain, with the rest obtained from reference TRBV30 and TRBJ2-4, is as follows: SQTIHQWPATLVQPVGSPLSLECTVEGTSNPNLYWYRQAAGRGLQLLFYSVGIGQISSEVPQNLSASRPQDRQFILSSKKLLLSDSGFYLCAWREGGANIQYFGAGTRLSVL.